The T cell receptor (beta chain) described here comes from a study of CD8+CD57+ T cells in acquired aplastic anemia. Study background: The DNA of sorted CD4+ and CD8+ cells averaged 3.2 ug.

Previously, flow cytometry had revealed CD8+CD57+ cell expansion in the patients chosen for sequencing. A severe acquired aplastic anemia diagnosis applied to all patients. This CDR3 spans 13 amino acids. With 3 bases removed from V and 1 base from J, the gap between germline ends came to 6 bases. CDR1 and CDR2 (germline): DFQATT, SNEGSKA (reference sequence). Profiling that covered TCR beta VDJ and CDR3 relied on genomic DNA as its template. TCRdb re-analysed the reads in MiXCR, keeping a single row per CDR3 protein. The data contain approximately 220,000 distinct CDR3 sequences, around 45% of them singletons.

What was sequenced was sorted CD4+, CD8+, or CD8+CD57+ T cells (not recorded which) from PBMCs. This TCR was sampled from a human donor with aplastic anemia. The chain joins TRBV20-1 to TRBJ2-2; D may be TRBD1 (6 bases). The CDR3 region is CSARTGNTGELFF. The CDR3 coding sequence is TGCAGTGCTAGGACAGGGAACACCGGGGAGCTGTTTTTT.